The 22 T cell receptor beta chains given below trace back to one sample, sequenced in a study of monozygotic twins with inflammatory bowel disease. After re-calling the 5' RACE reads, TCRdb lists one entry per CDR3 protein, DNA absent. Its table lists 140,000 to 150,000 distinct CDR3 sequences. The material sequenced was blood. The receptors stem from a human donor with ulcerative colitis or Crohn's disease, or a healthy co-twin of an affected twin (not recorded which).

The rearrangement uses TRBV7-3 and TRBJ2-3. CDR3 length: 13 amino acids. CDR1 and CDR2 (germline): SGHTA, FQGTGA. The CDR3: CASSLVKGDTQYF. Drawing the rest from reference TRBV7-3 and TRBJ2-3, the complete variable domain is GAGVSQTPSNKVTEKGKYVELRCDPISGHTALYWYRQSLGQGPEFLIYFQGTGAADDSGLPNDRFFAVRPEGSVSTLKIQRTERGDSAVYLCASSLVKGDTQYFGPGTRLTVL.

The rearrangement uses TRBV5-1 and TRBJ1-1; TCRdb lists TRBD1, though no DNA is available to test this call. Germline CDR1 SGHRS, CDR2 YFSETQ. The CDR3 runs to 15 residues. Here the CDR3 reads CASSLVGDMNTEAFF.

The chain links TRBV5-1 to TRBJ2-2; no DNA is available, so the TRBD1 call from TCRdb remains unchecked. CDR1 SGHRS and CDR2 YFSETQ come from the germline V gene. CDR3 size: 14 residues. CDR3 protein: CASRDQGNTGELFF. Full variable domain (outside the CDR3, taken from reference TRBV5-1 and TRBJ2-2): KAGVTQTPRYLIKTRGQQVTLSCSPISGHRSVSWYQQTPGQGLQFLFEYFSETQRNKGNFPGRFSGRQFSNSRSEMNVSTLELGDSALYLCASRDQGNTGELFFGEGSRLTVL.

CDR3 loop: CASSLRLAGGGSYNEQFF. This chain links TRBV11-2 with TRBJ2-1; TCRdb outputs TRBD2, but without DNA this stays unchecked. Germline CDR1 reads SGHAT; CDR2 reads FQNNGV. The CDR3 runs to 18 residues. The full variable domain, its missing parts supplied by reference TRBV11-2 and TRBJ2-1, is EAGVAQSPRYKIIEKRQSVAFWCNPISGHATLYWYQQILGQGPKLLIQFQNNGVVDDSQLPKDRFSAERLKGVDSTLKIQPAKLEDSAVYLCASSLRLAGGGSYNEQFFGPGTRLTVL.

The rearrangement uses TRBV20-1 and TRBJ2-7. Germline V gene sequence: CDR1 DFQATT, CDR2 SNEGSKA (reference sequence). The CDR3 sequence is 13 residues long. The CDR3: CSARDRADYEQYF.

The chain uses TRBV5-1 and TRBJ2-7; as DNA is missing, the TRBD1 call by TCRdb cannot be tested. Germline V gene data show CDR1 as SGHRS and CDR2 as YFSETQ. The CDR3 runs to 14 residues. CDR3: CASSRGAGSYEQYF.

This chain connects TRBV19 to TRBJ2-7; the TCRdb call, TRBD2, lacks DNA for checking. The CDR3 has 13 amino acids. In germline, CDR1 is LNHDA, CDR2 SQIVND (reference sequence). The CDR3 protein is CASSQDYSYEQYF. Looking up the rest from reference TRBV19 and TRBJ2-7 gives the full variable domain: DGGITQSPKYLFRKEGQNVTLSCEQNLNHDAMYWYRQDPGQGLRLIYYSQIVNDFQKGDIAEGYSVSREKKESFPLTVTSAQKNPTAFYLCASSQDYSYEQYFGPGTRLTVT.

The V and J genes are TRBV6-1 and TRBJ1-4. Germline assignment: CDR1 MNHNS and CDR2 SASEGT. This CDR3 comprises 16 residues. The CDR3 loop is CASSEARGSTNEKLFF.

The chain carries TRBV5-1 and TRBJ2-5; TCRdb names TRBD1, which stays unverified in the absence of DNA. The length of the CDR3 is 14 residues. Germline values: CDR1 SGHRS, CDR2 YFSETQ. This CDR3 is CASSPDRGIETQYF. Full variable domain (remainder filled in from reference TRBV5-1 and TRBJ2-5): KAGVTQTPRYLIKTRGQQVTLSCSPISGHRSVSWYQQTPGQGLQFLFEYFSETQRNKGNFPGRFSGRQFSNSRSEMNVSTLELGDSALYLCASSPDRGIETQYFGPGTRLLVL.

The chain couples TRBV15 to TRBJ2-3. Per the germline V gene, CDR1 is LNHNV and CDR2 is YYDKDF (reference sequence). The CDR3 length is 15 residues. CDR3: CATSRAATSTDTQYF.

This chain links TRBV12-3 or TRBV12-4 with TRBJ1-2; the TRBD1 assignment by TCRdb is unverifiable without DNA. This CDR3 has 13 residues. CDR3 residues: CASSPTGVYGYTF.

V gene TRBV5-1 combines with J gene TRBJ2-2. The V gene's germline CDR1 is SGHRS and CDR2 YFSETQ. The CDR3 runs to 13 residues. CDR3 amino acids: CASSLAENGELFF.

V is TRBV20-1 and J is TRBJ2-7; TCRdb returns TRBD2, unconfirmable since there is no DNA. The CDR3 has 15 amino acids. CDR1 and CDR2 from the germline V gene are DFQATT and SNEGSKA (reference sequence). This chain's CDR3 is CSARRTSGSVNEQYF.

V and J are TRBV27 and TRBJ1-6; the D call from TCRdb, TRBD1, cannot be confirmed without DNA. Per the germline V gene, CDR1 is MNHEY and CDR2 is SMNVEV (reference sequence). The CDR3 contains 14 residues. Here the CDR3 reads CASGWGSGNSPLHF.

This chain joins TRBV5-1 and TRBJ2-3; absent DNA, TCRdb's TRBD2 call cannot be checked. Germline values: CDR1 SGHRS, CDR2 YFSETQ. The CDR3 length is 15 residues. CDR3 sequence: CASSLLGGGTDTQYF. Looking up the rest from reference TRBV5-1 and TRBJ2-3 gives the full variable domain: KAGVTQTPRYLIKTRGQQVTLSCSPISGHRSVSWYQQTPGQGLQFLFEYFSETQRNKGNFPGRFSGRQFSNSRSEMNVSTLELGDSALYLCASSLLGGGTDTQYFGPGTRLTVL.

The CDR3 sequence is CATSEGQGLDTEAFF. V and J are TRBV24-1 and TRBJ1-1; TCRdb proposes TRBD1, but this gene call is untestable without DNA. This CDR3 is 15 amino acids long. CDR1 KGHDR and CDR2 SFDVKD come from the germline V gene.

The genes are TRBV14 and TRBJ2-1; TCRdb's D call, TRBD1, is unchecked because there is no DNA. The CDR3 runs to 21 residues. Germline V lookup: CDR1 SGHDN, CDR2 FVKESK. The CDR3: CASSPLRGGAVHPGSYNEQFF. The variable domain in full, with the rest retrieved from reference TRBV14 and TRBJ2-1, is EAGVTQFPSHSVIEKGQTVTLRCDPISGHDNLYWYRRVMGKEIKFLLHFVKESKQDESGMPNNRFLAERTGGTYSTLKVQPAELEDSGVYFCASSPLRGGAVHPGSYNEQFFGPGTRLTVL.

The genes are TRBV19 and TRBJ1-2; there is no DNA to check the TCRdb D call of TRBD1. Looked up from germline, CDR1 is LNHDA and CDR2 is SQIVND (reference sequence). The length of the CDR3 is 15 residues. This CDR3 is CASFSTGLWDYGYTF. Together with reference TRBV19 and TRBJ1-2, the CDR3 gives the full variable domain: DGGITQSPKYLFRKEGQNVTLSCEQNLNHDAMYWYRQDPGQGLRLIYYSQIVNDFQKGDIAEGYSVSREKKESFPLTVTSAQKNPTAFYLCASFSTGLWDYGYTFGSGTRLTVV.

The CDR3 loop reads CASTGGGNEQFF. The gene calls are TRBV19 and TRBJ2-1; there is no DNA to check the TCRdb D call of TRBD2. Germline V lookup: CDR1 LNHDA, CDR2 SQIVND (reference sequence). The CDR3 extends over 12 amino acids.

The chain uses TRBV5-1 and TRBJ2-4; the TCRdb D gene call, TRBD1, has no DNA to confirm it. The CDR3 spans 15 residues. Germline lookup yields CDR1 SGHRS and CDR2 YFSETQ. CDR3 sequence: CASSEAPRGGDMQYF.

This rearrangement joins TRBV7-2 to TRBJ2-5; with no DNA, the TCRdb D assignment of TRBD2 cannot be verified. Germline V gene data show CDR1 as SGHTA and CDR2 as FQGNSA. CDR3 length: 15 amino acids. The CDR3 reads CASSLMREGRKTQYF.

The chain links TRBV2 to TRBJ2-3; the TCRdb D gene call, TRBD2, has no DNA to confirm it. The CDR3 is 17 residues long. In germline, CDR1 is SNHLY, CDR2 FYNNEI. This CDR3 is CASSRGTSPPRSDTQYF.